These T cell receptor beta chains were read from a single sample in a study of human T cells and chemical hapten exposure. A single record per CDR3 protein comes from TCRdb applying MiXCR to the RACE reads. The sample consists of 110,000 to 150,000 distinct CDR3 sequences, approximately 12% of them appearing once. Sequenced material: whole blood, taken in connection with sensitization to the hapten diphenylcyclopropenone (DPC). The receptor set was obtained from a woman in her forties or fifties with alopecia areata. Some clones in this sample may be carry-over from other donors' samples. The CDR3 runs from the conserved cysteine through the conserved F or W. Fields, in order: D gene, clone size, J gene, V gene, CDR3 protein, CDR3 DNA. D genes are given only for firm matches. Clone size appears in some rows only: once, few, many, or a class for an expanded clone.

D: TRBD2
size: NA
J: TRBJ2-1
V: TRBV6-5
CDR3: CASRLRLAGGWNEQFF
DNA: TGTGCCAGCAGGCTTAGACTAGCGGGAGGGTGGAATGAGCAGTTCTTC

D: NA
size: NA
J: TRBJ1-2
V: TRBV12-3/TRBV12-4
CDR3: CASSLGGRVSYTF
DNA: TGTGCCAGCAGTTTAGGGGGCAGAGTTAGCTACACCTTC

D: TRBD2
size: few
J: TRBJ2-7
V: TRBV28
CDR3: CASRPSGRGYEQYF
DNA: TGTGCCAGCAGGCCTAGCGGGAGGGGGTACGAGCAGTACTTC

D: NA
size: NA
J: TRBJ1-4
V: TRBV6-6
CDR3: CASNPGQALEKLFF
DNA: TGTGCCAGCAACCCGGGTCAGGCCCTTGAAAAACTGTTTTTT

D: TRBD2
size: NA
J: TRBJ2-7
V: TRBV28
CDR3: CASIGASGRREQYF
DNA: TGTGCCAGCATCGGGGCTAGCGGGAGACGCGAGCAGTACTTC

D: NA
size: few
J: TRBJ2-1
V: TRBV4-2
CDR3: CASRLTGSEQFF
DNA: TGTGCCAGCAGGCTTACAGGGTCCGAGCAGTTCTTC

D: NA
size: many
J: TRBJ2-7
V: TRBV5-1
CDR3: CASSLKREGEQYF
DNA: TGCGCCAGCAGCTTGAAAAGGGAAGGCGAGCAGTACTTC

D: TRBD1
size: few
J: TRBJ1-5
V: TRBV2
CDR3: CASSRTGGMVSNQPQHF
DNA: TGTGCCAGCAGTCGGACAGGGGGCATGGTCAGCAATCAGCCCCAGCATTTT

D: NA
size: NA
J: TRBJ2-7
V: TRBV7-8
CDR3: CASSTRTDEQYF
DNA: TGTGCCAGCAGCACCCGGACCGACGAGCAGTACTTC

D: TRBD1
size: few
J: TRBJ2-7
V: TRBV12-3/TRBV12-4
CDR3: CASSLGGQVPYEQYF
DNA: TGTGCCAGCAGTTTAGGGGGACAGGTTCCCTACGAGCAGTACTTC

D: NA
size: many
J: TRBJ2-1
V: TRBV11-2
CDR3: CASSWAGRNEQFF
DNA: TGTGCCAGCAGCTGGGCGGGGAGGAATGAGCAGTTCTTC

D: NA
size: few
J: TRBJ1-1
V: TRBV21-1
CDR3: CASSTQDRGDEAFF
DNA: TGTGCCAGCAGCACGCAGGACAGGGGGGATGAAGCTTTCTTT

D: TRBD1
size: many
J: TRBJ2-7
V: TRBV5-1
CDR3: CASSLGQGEQYF
DNA: TGCGCCAGCAGCCTCGGACAGGGCGAGCAGTACTTC

D: NA
size: few
J: TRBJ2-7
V: TRBV12-3/TRBV12-4
CDR3: CASSLRLYEQYF
DNA: TGTGCCAGCAGTTTAAGACTTTACGAGCAGTACTTC

D: NA
size: NA
J: TRBJ1-2
V: TRBV10-3
CDR3: CAISDGTGGDYGYTF
DNA: TGTGCCATCAGTGATGGTACAGGCGGCGACTATGGCTACACCTTC

D: TRBD2
size: many
J: TRBJ2-7
V: TRBV19
CDR3: CASKTSADAYEQYF
DNA: TGTGCCAGTAAAACTAGCGCCGATGCCTACGAGCAGTACTTC

D: NA
size: NA
J: TRBJ1-2
V: TRBV11-3
CDR3: CASSPTGAVSYTF
DNA: TGTGCCAGCAGCCCGACGGGCGCAGTTAGCTACACCTTC

D: TRBD2
size: few
J: TRBJ2-2
V: TRBV28
CDR3: CASNQGLAGNTGELFF
DNA: TGTGCCAGCAACCAAGGACTAGCGGGGAACACCGGGGAGCTGTTTTTT

D: TRBD2
size: many
J: TRBJ2-1
V: TRBV9
CDR3: CASSSGLAGVTYNEQFF
DNA: TGTGCCAGCAGCTCCGGACTAGCGGGTGTCACCTACAATGAGCAGTTCTTC

D: NA
size: few
J: TRBJ1-6
V: TRBV6-1
CDR3: CASREPGSYNSPLHF
DNA: TGTGCCAGCAGGGAACCGGGCTCCTATAATTCACCCCTCCACTTT

D: NA
size: NA
J: TRBJ2-3
V: TRBV28
CDR3: CASSLQGIGDTQYF
DNA: TGTGCCAGCAGTTTACAGGGGATTGGAGATACGCAGTATTTT

D: NA
size: NA
J: TRBJ1-1
V: TRBV2
CDR3: CASSERGSPEAFF
DNA: TGTGCCAGCAGTGAAAGGGGGAGTCCTGAAGCTTTCTTT

D: NA
size: few
J: TRBJ1-6
V: TRBV20-1
CDR3: CSASPRVDYNSPLHF
DNA: TGCAGTGCTAGCCCCCGGGTGGATTATAATTCACCCCTCCACTTT

D: NA
size: NA
J: TRBJ1-1
V: TRBV3-2
CDR3: CASSQDPGRTEAFF
DNA: TGTGCCAGCAGCCAAGACCCAGGTCGGACTGAAGCTTTCTTT

D: TRBD2
size: NA
J: TRBJ2-7
V: TRBV25-1
CDR3: CAVRGSGRNYEQYF
DNA: TGTGCCGTCAGGGGGAGCGGGAGGAACTACGAGCAGTACTTC

D: TRBD2
size: NA
J: TRBJ2-1
V: TRBV6-5
CDR3: CASPSGTSGEDDEQFF
DNA: TGTGCCAGCCCCTCTGGGACTAGCGGGGAGGACGATGAGCAGTTCTTC

D: TRBD2
size: few
J: TRBJ2-3
V: TRBV10-3
CDR3: CAISGRLAGGTDTQYF
DNA: TGTGCCATCAGTGGAAGACTAGCGGGAGGGACAGATACGCAGTATTTT

D: NA
size: few
J: TRBJ2-7
V: TRBV14
CDR3: CASSQVPGHEQYF
DNA: TGTGCCAGCAGCCAAGTCCCGGGGCACGAGCAGTACTTC

D: TRBD1
size: few
J: TRBJ2-7
V: TRBV10-3
CDR3: CATGTGGRNEQYF
DNA: TGTGCCACGGGGACAGGGGGACGGAACGAGCAGTACTTC

D: NA
size: NA
J: TRBJ2-1
V: TRBV29-1
CDR3: CSVARGGRSTAGEQFF
DNA: TGCAGCGTTGCCCGGGGAGGCCGGTCGACCGCCGGTGAGCAGTTCTTC

D: NA
size: few
J: TRBJ1-6
V: TRBV20-1
CDR3: CSAKGPGANSPLHF
DNA: TGCAGTGCTAAGGGGCCAGGGGCTAATTCACCCCTCCACTTT

D: NA
size: many
J: TRBJ2-7
V: TRBV7-6
CDR3: CASSKGPNYEQYF
DNA: TGTGCCAGCAGCAAGGGACCGAACTACGAGCAGTACTTC

D: NA
size: few
J: TRBJ2-3
V: TRBV7-7
CDR3: CASSPQAGTDTQYF
DNA: TGTGCTAGCAGCCCCCAGGCTGGCACAGATACGCAGTATTTT

D: NA
size: NA
J: TRBJ1-2
V: TRBV7-9
CDR3: CASSLTLGAGGYTF
DNA: TGTGCCAGCAGCTTAACACTGGGGGCCGGAGGCTACACCTTC

D: TRBD1
size: few
J: TRBJ2-2
V: TRBV29-1
CDR3: CSVRDRAKAGELFF
DNA: TGCAGCGTCCGGGACAGGGCCAAGGCCGGGGAGCTGTTTTTT

D: NA
size: NA
J: TRBJ1-4
V: TRBV6-1
CDR3: CASSPRTQWEKLFF
DNA: TGTGCCAGCAGCCCTAGGACTCAGTGGGAAAAACTGTTTTTT

D: NA
size: many
J: TRBJ1-1
V: TRBV5-1
CDR3: CASSLLSAMNTEAFF
DNA: TGCGCCAGCAGCTTGTTGTCAGCAATGAACACTGAAGCTTTCTTT

D: NA
size: few
J: TRBJ1-5
V: TRBV28
CDR3: CASSGNQPQHF
DNA: TGTGCCAGCAGCGGGAATCAGCCCCAGCATTTT

D: TRBD2
size: many
J: TRBJ2-1
V: TRBV27
CDR3: CASARIAGGNEQFF
DNA: TGTGCCAGTGCGCGGATAGCGGGAGGCAATGAGCAGTTCTTC

D: TRBD1
size: many
J: TRBJ2-5
V: TRBV6-5
CDR3: CASRDRVETQYF
DNA: TGTGCCAGCAGGGACAGGGTTGAGACCCAGTACTTC

D: NA
size: few
J: TRBJ2-3
V: TRBV14
CDR3: CASSQTGVTDTQYF
DNA: TGTGCCAGCAGCCAAACGGGAGTCACAGATACGCAGTATTTT

D: TRBD1
size: many
J: TRBJ1-2
V: TRBV28
CDR3: CASSSRDRGIYGYTF
DNA: TGTGCCAGCAGTTCCCGGGACAGGGGGATCTATGGCTACACCTTC

D: NA
size: NA
J: TRBJ2-7
V: TRBV3-1
CDR3: CASSQDHEQYF
DNA: TGTGCCAGCAGCCAAGACCACGAGCAGTACTTC

D: NA
size: few
J: TRBJ2-1
V: TRBV5-6
CDR3: CASSLGVDAYNEQFF
DNA: TGTGCCAGCAGCTTGGGGGTAGACGCCTACAATGAGCAGTTCTTC

D: NA
size: NA
J: TRBJ2-3
V: TRBV7-6
CDR3: CASSPPGLPTDTQYF
DNA: TGTGCCAGCAGCCCCCCGGGACTCCCCACAGATACGCAGTATTTT

D: TRBD2
size: few
J: TRBJ2-7
V: TRBV28
CDR3: CASSPGGLYEQYF
DNA: TGTGCCAGCAGCCCCGGGGGGTTATACGAGCAGTACTTC

D: NA
size: many
J: TRBJ2-1
V: TRBV2
CDR3: CASSASLTAMDEQFF
DNA: TGTGCCAGCAGTGCTTCTCTAACGGCCATGGATGAGCAGTTCTTC

D: TRBD2
size: few
J: TRBJ2-7
V: TRBV4-3
CDR3: CASSQKAGGGEQYF
DNA: TGCGCCAGCAGCCAAAAAGCGGGAGGGGGTGAGCAGTACTTC

D: NA
size: few
J: TRBJ2-7
V: TRBV12-3/TRBV12-4
CDR3: CASSFGVEQYF
DNA: TGTGCCAGCAGTTTCGGGGTTGAGCAGTACTTC

D: TRBD2
size: few
J: TRBJ2-3
V: TRBV5-4
CDR3: CASSPAGFGTDTQYF
DNA: TGTGCCAGCAGCCCAGCGGGATTCGGCACAGATACGCAGTATTTT

D: NA
size: NA
J: TRBJ1-4
V: TRBV18
CDR3: CASQAQQGREKLFF
DNA: TGTGCCAGCCAAGCCCAACAGGGTAGAGAAAAACTGTTTTTT

D: TRBD1
size: many
J: TRBJ2-7
V: TRBV28
CDR3: CASTPGTGGFHEQYF
DNA: TGTGCCAGCACCCCAGGGACAGGGGGCTTCCACGAGCAGTACTTC